These 30 T cell receptor beta chains were all obtained from the same sample, sequenced in a study of blood T cell repertoires in COVID-19. Generated by immunoSEQ multiplex PCR, the TCRdb table keeps only in-frame clones and is missing some. The sample has 150,000 or so clones; 85% to 95% are singletons. Material: peripheral blood. The receptors stem from a woman between 45 and 60 years old with acute or convalescent COVID-19.

This sequence joins TRBV6-5 and TRBJ1-1; TRBD1 aligns across 9 bases. CDR1 and CDR2 from the germline V gene are MNHEY and SVGAGI. The V segment lost 4 bases and the J segment 4 bases; nucleotides outside the gene matches: 1. This CDR3 is built from 13 residues. CDR3 DNA sequence: TGTGCCAGCAGTTCGACAGGGGGCACTGAAGCTTTCTTT. Its translation: CASSSTGGTEAFF.

The chain joins TRBV28 to TRBJ2-3; the match to TRBD1 covers 7 bases. The CDR3 totals 17 residues. V was clipped by 7 bases and J by 6 bases; unmatched bases: 19. The V gene's germline CDR1 is MDHEN and CDR2 SYDVKM. CDR3 in DNA: TGTGCCAGCATCGGACAGGCGCCAGTCCGTGATCGGGATACGCAGTATTTT. Amino acid sequence: CASIGQAPVRDRDTQYF.

The chain carries TRBV3-1 (or the pseudogene TRBV3-2) and TRBJ1-6; 11 bases are a match to TRBD1. J gave up 4 bases and V 9 bases, and 11 bases lay outside the gene matches. Per the germline V gene, CDR1 is LGHDT and CDR2 is YNNKEL (reference sequence). CDR3 length: 17 residues. CDR3 coding DNA: TGTGCCAGGGACAGGGGGCGCGCCATTATATATAATTCACCCCTCCACTTT. It is translated as CARDRGRAIIYNSPLHF.

V and J are TRBV28 and TRBJ2-1; 10 bases agree with TRBD2. CDR1 is MDHEN and CDR2 is SYDVKM in the germline V gene. Unmatched junction bases numbered 10, after V lost 6 bases and J lost 5 bases. There are 16 residues in the CDR3. This CDR3 is CASRYAGTSADNEQFF. The CDR3 nucleotides read TGTGCCAGCAGATACGCCGGGACTAGCGCCGACAATGAGCAGTTCTTC.

The chain has TRBV7-8 and TRBJ2-1; 7 bases agree with TRBD2. Trimming took 5 bases from V and 3 from J; bases not matched to a gene: 4. CDR3 length equals 14 residues. CDR1 and CDR2 from the germline V gene are SGHVS and FQNEAQ. The CDR3 reads CASSRGDYYNEQFF. The CDR3 region has the DNA TGTGCCAGCAGCCGAGGGGACTACTACAATGAGCAGTTCTTC.

The rearrangement uses TRBV5-6 and TRBJ1-3; a weak D match, TRBD1 (5 bases). Germline CDR1 reads SGHDT; CDR2 reads YYEEEE. CDR3 length: 15 amino acids. V shed 0 bases and J shed 2 bases, with 9 bases lying between them. This CDR3 reads CASSLGAGTGNTIYF. CDR3 DNA sequence: TGTGCCAGCAGCTTGGGGGCAGGGACTGGAAACACCATATATTTT.

This chain connects TRBV6-6 to TRBJ2-7; TRBD2 matches 8 bases. Losses at the gene ends were 6 bases for V and 6 bases for J; bases not matched to a gene: 16. Germline lookup yields CDR1 MNHNY and CDR2 SVGAGI (reference sequence). The CDR3 runs 16 residues. CDR3 sequence: CASSHGFGTSSLEQYF. DNA for the CDR3: TGTGCCAGCAGCCATGGGTTCGGGACTAGTTCCCTCGAGCAGTACTTC.

V gene TRBV28 combines with J gene TRBJ1-3; D gene ambiguous. V gave up 6 bases and J gave up 2 bases, with 17 bases separating them. The germline V gene encodes CDR1 MDHEN and CDR2 SYDVKM. CDR3 size: 16 residues. DNA of the CDR3: TGTGCCAGCAGCCCCCGCCCAGGAAGAACTGGAAACACCATATATTTT. Its protein is CASSPRPGRTGNTIYF.

The chain is built from TRBV5-1 and TRBJ2-2; 9 bases map to TRBD1. V gave up 3 bases and J gave up 1 base; unmatched junction bases: 4. This CDR3 is 16 amino acids long. The germline gives CDR1 SGHRS, CDR2 YFSETQ. The CDR3 loop is CASSSTGGLNTGELFF. CDR3 coding DNA: TGCGCCAGCAGCTCGACAGGGGGACTGAACACCGGGGAGCTGTTTTTT.

The chain combines TRBV5-4 with TRBJ1-2, with a possible D match to TRBD1 (6 bases). CDR3 length equals 16 residues. Germline V gene data show CDR1 as SGHNT and CDR2 as YYREEE (reference sequence). Trimming removed 5 bases at V and 0 bases at J, with 17 bases between. The CDR3 DNA follows: TGTGCCAGCAGTCCTCCACAGGGTCCGACTAACTATGGCTACACCTTC. It specifies CASSPPQGPTNYGYTF. Complete variable domain (other parts from reference TRBV5-4 and TRBJ1-2): ETGVTQSPTHLIKTRGQQVTLRCSSQSGHNTVSWYQQALGQGPQFIFQYYREEENGRGNFPPRFSGLQFPNYSSELNVNALELDDSALYLCASSPPQGPTNYGYTFGSGTRLTVV.

This clone was recorded once. The rearrangement uses TRBV7-9 and TRBJ1-1, with 7 bases lining up with TRBD1. Looked up from germline, CDR1 is SEHNR and CDR2 is FQNEAQ (reference sequence). J was trimmed by 0 bases and V by 5 bases; bases with no gene match: 6. CDR3 length equals 15 residues. In DNA, the CDR3 is TGTGCCAGCAGCGAATCGACAGGGTTGAACACTGAAGCTTTCTTT. Its translation is CASSESTGLNTEAFF.

This clone appeared a single time. J is TRBJ1-2 and V is TRBV6-1; possible D gene TRBD1, 5 bases. Trimming stripped 1 base from V and 11 bases from J, with 14 bases between. CDR3 length: 13 amino acids. Germline values: CDR1 MNHNS, CDR2 SASEGT. The DNA for the CDR3 is TGTGCCAGCAGTGAAGGGGGGGAGCGGCGATACACCTTC. Translation gives CASSEGGERRYTF.

In regard to this clone: The same CDR3 arises from other DNA sequences in this sample as well. In DNA form, the CDR3 reads TGTGCCAGCAGTTATCGAGGTGGGAACACTGAAGCTTTCTTT. Its protein is CASSYRGGNTEAFF. This chain connects TRBV6-5 to TRBJ1-1; D gene uncertain. Germline lookup yields CDR1 MNHEY and CDR2 SVGAGI. CDR3 length: 14 residues. V lost 3 bases, J lost 1 base, and 9 bases lay in between.

The chain has TRBV12-3 or TRBV12-4 and TRBJ1-3; 8 bases map to TRBD1. The J segment lost 7 bases and the V segment lost 6 bases, leaving 5 bases of the junction unmatched. There are 13 residues in the CDR3. The CDR3 spells CASRRGQVNTIYF. CDR3 sequence (DNA): TGTGCCAGCAGACGGGGACAGGTTAACACCATATATTTT.

The chain uses TRBV11-2 and TRBJ2-7; TRBD2 agrees at 8 bases. Trimming at V came to 7 bases and at J to 3 bases, leaving 14 bases not matched to a gene. Germline assignment: CDR1 SGHAT and CDR2 FQNNGV. The length of the CDR3 is 16 residues. The CDR3 DNA reads as TGTGCCAGCAACGACCACGGGGGGGCATGGGACTACGAGCAGTACTTC. Translated: CASNDHGGAWDYEQYF.

The rearrangement uses TRBV3-1 (or the pseudogene TRBV3-2) and TRBJ2-2; 9 nucleotides agree with TRBD2. The V and J ends lost 3 bases and 5 bases, in that order; junction bases with no gene match: 13. CDR1 is LGHDT, CDR2 YNNKEL, per germline (reference sequence). The CDR3 covers 18 residues. As DNA, the CDR3 is TGTGCCAGCAGCCACTTTAGCGGGGGCCGCGTTCGGACCGGGGAGCTGTTTTTT. Its protein is CASSHFSGGRVRTGELFF.

This chain connects TRBV4-2 to TRBJ1-2, with 7 bases lining up with TRBD1. Germline loops: CDR1 LGHNA, CDR2 YNFKEQ. CDR3 length equals 15 residues. Trimming took 0 bases from V and 4 from J; bases not matched to a gene: 5. The CDR3 DNA reads as TGTGCCAGCAGCCAAGACAGGGGGGAGAGCTATGGCTACACCTTC. This gives the protein CASSQDRGESYGYTF.

The rearrangement joins TRBV13 to TRBJ2-7, with 10 nucleotides matching TRBD1. The CDR3 covers 14 residues. V was pared by 7 bases and J by 5 bases, with 8 bases of the junction left unmatched. The germline gives CDR1 PRHDT, CDR2 FYEKMQ (reference sequence). CDR3 sequence (DNA): TGTGCCAGCAAGATCGGGGGGACAGGGGACGAGCAGTACTTC. Amino acid sequence: CASKIGGTGDEQYF.

The genes are TRBV27 and TRBJ1-4; D is possibly TRBD1 (6 bases). The V end lost 3 bases, the J end lost 4 bases, and 9 bases lay between the germline ends. CDR1 and CDR2 from the germline V gene are MNHEY and SMNVEV (reference sequence). The CDR3 is 14 residues long. The CDR3 spells CASSFRGGNEKLFF. DNA of the CDR3: TGTGCCAGCAGTTTTAGGGGGGGTAATGAAAAACTGTTTTTT.

The V gene is TRBV5-1, the J gene TRBJ2-2; unclear D gene. Germline V gene data show CDR1 as SGHRS and CDR2 as YFSETQ. The CDR3 loop spans 15 amino acids. The germline V and J ends were trimmed by 1 base and 5 bases, with 12 bases remaining between them. The CDR3 spells CASSLSLTPTGELFF. The CDR3 DNA sequence: TGCGCCAGCAGCTTGAGTCTGACACCGACCGGGGAGCTGTTTTTT. Together with reference TRBV5-1 and TRBJ2-2, the CDR3 gives the full variable domain: KAGVTQTPRYLIKTRGQQVTLSCSPISGHRSVSWYQQTPGQGLQFLFEYFSETQRNKGNFPGRFSGRQFSNSRSEMNVSTLELGDSALYLCASSLSLTPTGELFFGEGSRLTVL.

The gene calls are TRBV4-1 and TRBJ1-5, with D unresolved. V shed 4 bases and J shed 3 bases, with 7 bases lying between them. The CDR3 is made up of 13 amino acids. Germline CDR1 and CDR2: MGHRA and YSYEKL. Here the CDR3 reads CASSLGDNQPQHF. As DNA, the CDR3 is TGCGCCAGCAGCCTCGGAGACAATCAGCCCCAGCATTTT.

The CDR3 loop is CASSQDQPGAGPKNTEAFF. The CDR3 DNA sequence: TGTGCCAGCAGCCAAGATCAGCCTGGTGCAGGCCCTAAAAACACTGAAGCTTTCTTT. The chain uses TRBV3-1 (or the pseudogene TRBV3-2) and TRBJ1-1, with D unclear. V dropped 0 bases and J dropped 2 bases, with 22 bases sitting between them. The CDR3 spans 19 residues. The germline V gene has CDR1 LGHDT and CDR2 YNNKEL (reference sequence).

The chain recombines TRBV29-1 with TRBJ2-1, with D tentatively TRBD2 (6 bases). Germline-derived CDR1 and CDR2 are SQVTM and ANQGSEA. There are 14 residues in the CDR3. The ends were cut back, 1 base at V and 0 bases at J, with 7 bases in the middle. The CDR3 coding sequence is TGCAGCGTTGAAGTCGGGGGCTCCTACAATGAGCAGTTCTTC. This codes for CSVEVGGSYNEQFF.

As concerns this clone: The junction shows a germline mismatch at one end, possibly a read error. The chain has TRBV7-7 and TRBJ2-1, with 11 bases aligning to TRBD2. Germline V CDR1 and CDR2: SSHAT, FNYEAQ (reference sequence). The CDR3 runs to 14 residues. In DNA, the CDR3 is TGTGCTAGCAGCCCTCGGACTAGCGGGAATGAGCAGTTCTTC. It codes for CASSPRTSGNEQFF.

The chain is built from TRBV25-1 and TRBJ1-1, with a weak D call TRBD1 (6 bases). In germline, CDR1 is MGHDK, CDR2 SYGVNS. The CDR3 is 14 amino acids. V lost 8 bases and J 4 bases, leaving 17 bases between the germline ends. CDR3 region: CASGEGLQGTEAFF. The CDR3 DNA sequence: TGTGCCAGCGGCGAAGGTTTACAGGGCACTGAAGCTTTCTTT.

The chain joins TRBV2 to TRBJ2-1; D is unclear. Deletions cut 4 bases from V and 2 bases from J, with 6 bases between. The CDR3 runs 13 residues. CDR1 and CDR2 from the germline V gene are SNHLY and FYNNEI. The CDR3 loop is CASSAPPYNEQFF. For the CDR3, the DNA is TGTGCCAGCAGTGCCCCTCCCTACAATGAGCAGTTCTTC.

The V and J genes are TRBV28 and TRBJ1-1, with unresolved D. Germline CDR1 reads MDHEN; CDR2 reads SYDVKM. Between the trimmed V and J ends, which lost 1 base and 1 base, there was a span of 13 bases. This CDR3 is 16 amino acids long. Here the CDR3 reads CASSLFRGLTNTEAFF. The CDR3 DNA reads TGTGCCAGCAGTTTATTCCGGGGATTAACGAACACTGAAGCTTTCTTT.

This clone appeared once. This chain connects TRBV20-1 to TRBJ2-1; D not resolved. This CDR3 contains 11 residues. V lost 5 bases and J lost 8, with 10 bases in between. Germline V gene lookup returns CDR1 DFQATT and CDR2 SNEGSKA (reference sequence). CDR3 DNA sequence: TGCAGTGCTCTATCGTCCTATGAGCAGTTCTTC. This gives the protein CSALSSYEQFF.

The chain carries TRBV5-1 and TRBJ2-2, with 9 bases fitting TRBD1. Trimming removed 2 bases from V and 9 bases from J; junction bases left unmatched: 8. The CDR3 sequence is 15 residues long. Germline CDR1 SGHRS, CDR2 YFSETQ. Written as DNA, the CDR3 is TGCGCCAGCAGCTTACGGACAGGGGCGATCCGGGAGCTGTTTTTT. This gives the protein CASSLRTGAIRELFF.

This clone has a handful of counts. This chain connects TRBV6-1 to TRBJ1-5; 8 bases are a match to TRBD1. CDR1 MNHNS and CDR2 SASEGT come from the germline V gene. Losses at the gene ends were 3 bases for V and 8 bases for J; bases not matched to a gene: 9. The CDR3 sequence is 15 residues long. The chain's CDR3 is CASSEAGQAFEPQHF. In DNA form, the CDR3 reads TGTGCCAGCAGTGAGGCGGGACAGGCTTTTGAGCCCCAGCATTTT.